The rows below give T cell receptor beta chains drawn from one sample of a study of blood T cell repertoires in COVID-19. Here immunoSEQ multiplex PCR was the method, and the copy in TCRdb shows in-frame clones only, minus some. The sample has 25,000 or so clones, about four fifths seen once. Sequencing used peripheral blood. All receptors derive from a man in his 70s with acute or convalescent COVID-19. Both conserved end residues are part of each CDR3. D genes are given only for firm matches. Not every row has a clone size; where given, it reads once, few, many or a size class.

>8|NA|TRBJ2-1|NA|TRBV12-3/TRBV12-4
CASSSQFF
TGTGCCAGCAGCTCCCAGTTCTTC
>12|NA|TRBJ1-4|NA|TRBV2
CASKGDSEKLFF
TGTGCCAGCAAGGGGGATTCCGAAAAACTGTTTTTT
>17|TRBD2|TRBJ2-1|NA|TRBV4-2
CASSQVSGGAIYNEQFF
TGTGCCAGCAGCCAGGTCAGCGGGGGGGCAATCTACAATGAGCAGTTCTTC
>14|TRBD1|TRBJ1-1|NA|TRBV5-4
CASSYTGENTEAFF
TGTGCCAGCAGTTACACAGGGGAGAACACTGAAGCTTTCTTT
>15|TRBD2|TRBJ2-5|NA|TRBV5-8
CASGGASGVQETQYF
TGTGCGAGCGGAGGGGCTAGCGGGGTACAAGAGACCCAGTACTTC
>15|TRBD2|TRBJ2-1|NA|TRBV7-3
CASSFPSGPRNEQFF
TGTGCCAGCAGCTTTCCTAGCGGGCCGAGAAATGAGCAGTTCTTC
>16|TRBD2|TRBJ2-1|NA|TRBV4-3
CASSQGALAGVGEQFF
TGCGCCAGCAGCCAAGGGGCACTAGCGGGAGTCGGGGAGCAGTTCTTC
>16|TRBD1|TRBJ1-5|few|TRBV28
CASSLMGQGARQPQHF
TGTGCCAGCAGTTTAATGGGACAGGGGGCGCGCCAGCCCCAGCATTTT
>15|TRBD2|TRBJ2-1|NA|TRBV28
CASRKSGSGYNEQFF
TGTGCCAGCAGGAAAAGCGGGAGCGGGTACAATGAGCAGTTCTTC
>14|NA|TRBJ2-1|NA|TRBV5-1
CASSLGDTNNEQFF
TGCGCCAGCAGCTTGGGGGACACCAACAATGAGCAGTTCTTC
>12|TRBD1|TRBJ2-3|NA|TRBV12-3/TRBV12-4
CASGQGRDTQYF
TGTGCCAGTGGACAGGGGAGGGATACGCAGTATTTT
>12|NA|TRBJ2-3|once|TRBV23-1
CASSQRTDTQYF
TGCGCCAGCAGTCAACGGACAGATACGCAGTATTTT
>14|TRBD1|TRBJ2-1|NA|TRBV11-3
CASSRRGILSEQFF
TGTGCCAGCAGCCGCAGGGGGATACTGAGTGAGCAGTTCTTC
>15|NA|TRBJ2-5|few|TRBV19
CASTQQGSPQETQYF
TGTGCCAGTACCCAACAGGGTAGCCCTCAAGAGACCCAGTACTTC
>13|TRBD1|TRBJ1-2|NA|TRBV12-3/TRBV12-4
CASRSGGTYGYTF
TGTGCCAGCAGGTCAGGGGGCACCTATGGCTACACCTTC
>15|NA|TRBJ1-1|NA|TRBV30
CAWSLGSGAVTEAFF
TGTGCCTGGAGTTTAGGCAGCGGAGCTGTAACTGAAGCTTTCTTT
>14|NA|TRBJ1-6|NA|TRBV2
CASSDRSYNSPLHF
TGTGCCAGCAGTGATCGGTCCTATAATTCACCCCTCCACTTT
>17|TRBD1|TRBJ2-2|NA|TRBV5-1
CASSLATGATGTGELFF
TGCGCCAGCAGCTTGGCGACAGGGGCCACCGGGACCGGGGAGCTGTTTTTT
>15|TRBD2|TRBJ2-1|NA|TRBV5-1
CASSFGRGGPNEQFF
TGCGCCAGCAGCTTTGGGCGGGGGGGCCCCAATGAGCAGTTCTTC
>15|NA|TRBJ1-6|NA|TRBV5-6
CASSPGRGERSPLHF
TGTGCCAGCAGCCCCGGACGGGGTGAACGGTCACCCCTCCACTTT
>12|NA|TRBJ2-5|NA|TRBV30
CAWSRAQETQYF
TGTGCCTGGAGTCGCGCGCAAGAGACCCAGTACTTC
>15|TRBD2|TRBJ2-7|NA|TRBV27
CASSLLGLADYEQYF
TGTGCCAGCAGTTTATTGGGACTAGCGGACTACGAGCAGTACTTC
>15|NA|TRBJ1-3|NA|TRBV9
CASSVGRDSGNTIYF
TGTGCCAGCAGCGTAGGCAGGGACTCTGGAAACACCATATATTTT
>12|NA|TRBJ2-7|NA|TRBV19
CARRRGSYEQYF
TGTGCCAGGAGAAGAGGGTCCTACGAGCAGTACTTC
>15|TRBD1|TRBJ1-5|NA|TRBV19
CASSIGGRGSQPQHF
TGTGCCAGTAGTATAGGGGGCAGGGGGTCTCAGCCCCAGCATTTT
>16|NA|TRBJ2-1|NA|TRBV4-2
CASSQGPGNSYNEQFF
TGTGCCAGCAGCCAAGGTCCGGGTAATTCCTACAATGAGCAGTTCTTC
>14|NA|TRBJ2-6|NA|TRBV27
CASKMAAGANVLTF
TGTGCCAGCAAAATGGCGGCTGGGGCCAACGTCCTGACTTTC
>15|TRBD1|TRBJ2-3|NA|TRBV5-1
CASSSSTGGADTQYF
TGCGCCAGCAGCTCCTCGACAGGGGGGGCAGATACGCAGTATTTT
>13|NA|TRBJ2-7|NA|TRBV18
CASSPKARSEQYF
TGTGCCAGCTCACCGAAGGCACGGAGCGAGCAGTACTTC
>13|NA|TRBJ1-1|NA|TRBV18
CASSREGDTEAFF
TGTGCCAGCTCACGGGAAGGGGACACTGAAGCTTTCTTT
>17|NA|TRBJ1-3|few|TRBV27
CASSSPSKGREGNTIYF
TGTGCCAGCAGTAGTCCCTCAAAGGGGAGGGAAGGAAACACCATATATTTT
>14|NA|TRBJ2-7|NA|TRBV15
CATSREGTLYEQYF
TGTGCCACCAGCAGAGAAGGGACACTCTACGAGCAGTACTTC
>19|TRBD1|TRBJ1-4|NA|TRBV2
CASSDWPTPRQGIYEKLFF
TGTGCCAGCAGCGATTGGCCCACCCCTCGACAGGGGATCTATGAAAAACTGTTTTTT
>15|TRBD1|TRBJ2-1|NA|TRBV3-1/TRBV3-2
CASQQGTPLYNEQFF
TGTGCCAGTCAACAGGGGACCCCCCTCTACAATGAGCAGTTCTTC
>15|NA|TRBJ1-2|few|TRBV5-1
CASSFSGHGLYGYTF
TGCGCCAGCAGCTTTTCGGGACACGGACTCTATGGCTACACCTTC
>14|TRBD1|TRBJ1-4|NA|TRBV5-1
CASSRGTGNEKLFF
TGCGCCAGCAGTAGAGGGACAGGGAATGAAAAACTGTTTTTT
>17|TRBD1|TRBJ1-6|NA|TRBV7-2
CASSKRTGYTPNSPLHF
TGTGCCAGCAGCAAACGGACAGGCTATACTCCGAATTCACCCCTCCACTTT
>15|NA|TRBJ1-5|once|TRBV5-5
CASSLDGNINQPQHF
TGTGCCAGCAGCTTGGACGGGAATATAAATCAGCCCCAGCATTTT
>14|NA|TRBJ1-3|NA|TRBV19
CASTGAFSGNTIYF
TGTGCCTCGACTGGGGCCTTCTCTGGAAACACCATATATTTT
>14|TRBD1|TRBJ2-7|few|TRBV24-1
CATSDPGTVRGQYF
TGTGCCACCAGTGACCCGGGGACAGTACGAGGGCAGTACTTC
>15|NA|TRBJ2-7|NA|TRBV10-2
CASSDTGHYPYEQYF
TGCGCCAGCAGTGATACGGGACACTACCCCTACGAGCAGTACTTC
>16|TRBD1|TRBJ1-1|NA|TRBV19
CASSLRDRGRLTEAFF
TGTGCCAGTAGTCTCCGGGACAGGGGGCGTTTGACTGAAGCTTTCTTT
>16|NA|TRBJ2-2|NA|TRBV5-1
CASSPSRASNTGELFF
TGCGCCAGCAGCCCATCGCGGGCCTCGAACACCGGGGAGCTGTTTTTT
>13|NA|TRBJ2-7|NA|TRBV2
CASSENMFYEQYF
TGTGCCAGCAGTGAAAACATGTTTTACGAGCAGTACTTC
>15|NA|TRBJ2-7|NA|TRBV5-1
CASSPLDGGLNEQYF
TGCGCCAGCAGCCCACTTGACGGGGGGCTGAACGAGCAGTACTTC
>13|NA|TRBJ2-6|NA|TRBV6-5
CASSYRGANVLTF
TGTGCCAGCAGTTACCGTGGGGCCAACGTCCTGACTTTC
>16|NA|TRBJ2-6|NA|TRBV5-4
CASSSSGDSGANVLTF
TGTGCCAGCAGCTCCTCAGGGGACTCTGGGGCCAACGTCCTGACTTTC
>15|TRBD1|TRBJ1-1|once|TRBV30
CAWQGATTWDTEAFF
TGTGCCTGGCAGGGGGCAACTACCTGGGACACTGAAGCTTTCTTT
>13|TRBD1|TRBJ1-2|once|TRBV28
CASTHRDSYGYTF
TGTGCCAGTACGCACAGGGACAGCTATGGCTACACCTTC
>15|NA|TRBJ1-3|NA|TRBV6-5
CASSPMEGLRNTIYF
TGTGCCAGCAGTCCGATGGAGGGGTTGCGAAACACCATATATTTT
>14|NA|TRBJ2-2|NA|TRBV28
CASSLAVVTGELFF
TGTGCCAGCAGTTTAGCGGTGGTTACCGGGGAGCTGTTTTTT
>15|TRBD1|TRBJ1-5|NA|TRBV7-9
CASSPFGTGPQPQHF
TGTGCCAGCAGCCCTTTCGGGACAGGACCCCAGCCCCAGCATTTT
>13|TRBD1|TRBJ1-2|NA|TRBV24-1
CAISDRGITGYTF
TGTGCCATCTCTGACAGGGGGATCACTGGCTACACCTTC
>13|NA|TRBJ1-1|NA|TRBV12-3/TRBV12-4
CASSLTGRTEAFF
TGTGCCAGCAGTTTAACAGGGCGGACTGAAGCTTTCTTT
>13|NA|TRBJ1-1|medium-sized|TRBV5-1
CASLPGGHTEAFF
TGCGCCAGCCTCCCGGGGGGACACACTGAAGCTTTCTTT